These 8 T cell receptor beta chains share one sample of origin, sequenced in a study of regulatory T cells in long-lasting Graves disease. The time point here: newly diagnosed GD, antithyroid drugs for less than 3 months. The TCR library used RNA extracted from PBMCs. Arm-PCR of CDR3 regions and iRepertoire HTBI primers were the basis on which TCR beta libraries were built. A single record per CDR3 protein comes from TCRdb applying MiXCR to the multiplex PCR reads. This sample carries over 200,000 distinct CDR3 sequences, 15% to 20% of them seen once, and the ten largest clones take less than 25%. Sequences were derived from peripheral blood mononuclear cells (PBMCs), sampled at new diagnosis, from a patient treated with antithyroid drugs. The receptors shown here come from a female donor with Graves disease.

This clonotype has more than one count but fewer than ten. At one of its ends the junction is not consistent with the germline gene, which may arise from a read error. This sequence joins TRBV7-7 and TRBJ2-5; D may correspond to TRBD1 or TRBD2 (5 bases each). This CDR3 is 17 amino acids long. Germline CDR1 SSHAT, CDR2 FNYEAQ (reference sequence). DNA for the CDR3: TGTGCTAGCAGCTTAGGGCCGGGGCTTTCCGACCAAGAGACCCAGTACTTC. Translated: CASSLGPGLSDQETQYF.

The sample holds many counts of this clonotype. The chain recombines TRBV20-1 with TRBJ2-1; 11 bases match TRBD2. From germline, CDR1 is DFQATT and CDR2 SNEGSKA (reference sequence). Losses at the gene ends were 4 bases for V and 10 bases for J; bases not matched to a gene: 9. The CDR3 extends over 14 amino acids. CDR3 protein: CSAISGRELNEQFF. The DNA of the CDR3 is TGCAGTGCTATTAGCGGGAGGGAACTAAACGAGCAGTTCTTC.

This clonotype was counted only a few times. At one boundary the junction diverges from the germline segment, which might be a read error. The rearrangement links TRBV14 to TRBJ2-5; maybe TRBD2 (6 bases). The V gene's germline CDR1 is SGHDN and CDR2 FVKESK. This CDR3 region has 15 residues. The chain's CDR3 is CAGSQVLGGVETQYF. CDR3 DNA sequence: TGTGCCGGCAGCCAAGTATTAGGAGGGGTGGAGACCCAGTACTTC.

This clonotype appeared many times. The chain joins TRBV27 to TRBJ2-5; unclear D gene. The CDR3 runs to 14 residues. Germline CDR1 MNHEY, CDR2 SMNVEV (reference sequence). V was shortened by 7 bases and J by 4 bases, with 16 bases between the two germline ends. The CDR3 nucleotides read TGTGCCAGCAAGATCTCTACCGCAGCAGAGACCCAGTACTTC. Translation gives CASKISTAAETQYF.

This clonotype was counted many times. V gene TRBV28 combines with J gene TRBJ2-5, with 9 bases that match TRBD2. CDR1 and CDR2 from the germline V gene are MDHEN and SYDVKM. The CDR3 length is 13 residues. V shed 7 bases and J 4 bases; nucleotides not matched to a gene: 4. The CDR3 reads CASNIAGVETQYF. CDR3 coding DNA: TGTGCCAGCAATATAGCGGGAGTAGAGACCCAGTACTTC.

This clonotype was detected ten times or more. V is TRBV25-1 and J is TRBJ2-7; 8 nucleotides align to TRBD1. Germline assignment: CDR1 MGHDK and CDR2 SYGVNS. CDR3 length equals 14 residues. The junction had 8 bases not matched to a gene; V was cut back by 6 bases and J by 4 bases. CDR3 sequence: CASSPTGALYEQYF. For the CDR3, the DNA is TGTGCCAGCAGCCCGACAGGGGCCCTTTACGAGCAGTACTTC.

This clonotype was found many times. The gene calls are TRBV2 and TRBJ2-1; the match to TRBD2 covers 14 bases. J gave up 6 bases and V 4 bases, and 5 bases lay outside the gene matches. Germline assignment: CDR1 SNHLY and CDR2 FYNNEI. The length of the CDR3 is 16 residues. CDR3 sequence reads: CASSGRLAGGGNEQFF. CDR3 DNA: TGTGCCAGCAGTGGGAGACTAGCGGGGGGGGGCAATGAGCAGTTCTTC.

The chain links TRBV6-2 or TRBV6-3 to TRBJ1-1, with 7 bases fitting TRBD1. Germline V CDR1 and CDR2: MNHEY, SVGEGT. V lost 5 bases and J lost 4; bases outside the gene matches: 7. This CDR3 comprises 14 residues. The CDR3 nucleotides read TGTGCCAGCAGTCGGACAGGACGAGGCACTGAAGCTTTCTTT. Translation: CASSRTGRGTEAFF.